Listed below are T cell receptor beta chains from one sample, sequenced in a study of pediatric ulcerative colitis. Sequenced by immunoSEQ multiplex PCR; TCRdb stores in-frame clones only, minus some. The table shows about 36,000 clones, with roughly 85% occurring only once. Specimen: blood. The origin of the receptors is a girl between 5 and 17 years old with moderate ulcerative colitis. CDR3s include the opening cysteine and the closing phenylalanine or tryptophan.

v_gene: TRBV19; j_gene: TRBJ1-5; CDR3aa: CASSISETVINNQPQHF
v_gene: TRBV4-2; j_gene: TRBJ1-2; CDR3aa: CASSQEKVTGWYGYTF
v_gene: TRBV30; j_gene: TRBJ1-1; CDR3aa: CAWSVNLFMNTEAFF
v_gene: TRBV25-1; j_gene: TRBJ2-1; CDR3aa: CASSVIGTPDNEQFF
v_gene: TRBV19; j_gene: TRBJ2-7; CDR3aa: CASSTTGPSYEQYF
v_gene: TRBV27; j_gene: TRBJ2-7; CDR3aa: CASSGLAGGYEQYF
v_gene: TRBV19; j_gene: TRBJ2-5; CDR3aa: CASRPQTGGIQYF
v_gene: TRBV18; j_gene: TRBJ1-1; CDR3aa: CASSPVIGTAPTEAFF
v_gene: TRBV2; j_gene: TRBJ2-1; CDR3aa: CASRTTSGYNEQFF
v_gene: TRBV2; j_gene: TRBJ1-2; CDR3aa: CASSAGQGVRYTF
v_gene: TRBV19; j_gene: TRBJ2-7; CDR3aa: CASSGEKAGYYEQYF
v_gene: TRBV5-6; j_gene: TRBJ2-7; CDR3aa: CASSKSGDLLEQYF
v_gene: TRBV5-4; j_gene: TRBJ1-5; CDR3aa: CASSLDLNQPQHF
v_gene: TRBV11-2; j_gene: TRBJ2-1; CDR3aa: CASSGTGLGNEQFF
v_gene: TRBV7-9; j_gene: TRBJ2-1; CDR3aa: CASSLLAGDEQFF
v_gene: TRBV6-5; j_gene: TRBJ2-3; CDR3aa: CASSSTVDTQYF
v_gene: TRBV7-2; j_gene: TRBJ1-1; CDR3aa: CASSLAGTENTEAFF
v_gene: TRBV27; j_gene: TRBJ2-1; CDR3aa: CASSSVSSGTGNEQFF
v_gene: TRBV10-2; j_gene: TRBJ2-6; CDR3aa: CASSTAGALSGANVLTF
v_gene: TRBV28; j_gene: TRBJ1-5; CDR3aa: CASSPAGQPQHF
v_gene: TRBV7-4; j_gene: TRBJ2-7; CDR3aa: CASTPGQPLREQYF
v_gene: TRBV7-8; j_gene: TRBJ2-2; CDR3aa: CASSPQDSGFANTGELFF
v_gene: TRBV14; j_gene: TRBJ2-7; CDR3aa: CASSRSGELPYEQYF
v_gene: TRBV4-1; j_gene: TRBJ1-5; CDR3aa: CASSQDSTGGVFSNQPQHF
v_gene: TRBV2; j_gene: TRBJ2-3; CDR3aa: CASRDVPDTQYF
v_gene: TRBV7-9; j_gene: TRBJ2-1; CDR3aa: CASSTGQLSSYNEQFF
v_gene: TRBV25-1; j_gene: TRBJ1-2; CDR3aa: CASSERFNYGYTF